One sample yielded the 17 T cell receptor beta chains listed below, sequenced in a study of shared clonotypes between healthy human individuals. The naive CD8 subset, CD45RO-negative cells positively selected for CCR7, excluded terminally differentiated effector memory CD45RA+ cells. TCRdb's table, derived via immunoSEQ multiplex PCR, lists solely in-frame clones and lacks some. In the table there are millions of clones, about 94% of which are singletons. Source material: naive CD8+ T cells sorted from blood. The receptors come from a man aged 18 to 30 in good health.

The CDR3 nucleotides read TGTGCCAGCAGCTTAGTTCGAGGCGGGGAGCTGTTTTTT. As protein: CASSLVRGGELFF. This chain connects TRBV13 to TRBJ2-2; D gene unclear. The CDR3 covers 13 residues. The V gene's germline CDR1 is PRHDT and CDR2 FYEKMQ (reference sequence). Trimming removed 1 base from V and 7 bases from J, with 7 bases in between.

The J gene is TRBJ1-2, the V gene TRBV5-4, with a tentative D call TRBD1 (5 bases). The CDR3 loop spans 13 amino acids. Germline values: CDR1 SGHNT, CDR2 YYREEE (reference sequence). The germline V and J ends were trimmed by 4 bases and 2 bases, with 9 bases remaining between them. This CDR3 reads CASSQDNNYGYTF. The CDR3 DNA reads TGTGCCAGCAGCCAGGACAACAACTATGGCTACACCTTC.

A single count supports this clone. The genes are TRBV4-1 and TRBJ2-2; 7 bases are shared with TRBD2. V dropped 0 bases and J dropped 5; count of bases not matched to a gene: 15. Germline lookup yields CDR1 MGHRA and CDR2 YSYEKL. CDR3 length: 19 amino acids. CDR3 in amino acids: CASSQEVKAGRLGTGELFF. The CDR3 DNA follows: TGCGCCAGCAGCCAAGAAGTGAAAGCGGGGCGTTTGGGTACCGGGGAGCTGTTTTTT.

The chain joins TRBV4-1 to TRBJ1-1; D is uncertain. From germline, CDR1 is MGHRA and CDR2 YSYEKL. V lost 3 bases, J lost 1 base, and 9 bases lay in between. CDR3 length: 14 amino acids. In nucleotides, the CDR3 is TGCGCCAGCAGCCATGGGCCGAGGAACACTGAAGCTTTCTTT. Its protein product is CASSHGPRNTEAFF.

This clone came up a few times. The gene calls are TRBV15 and TRBJ1-5; D is undetermined. This CDR3 spans 14 amino acids. The V end lost 5 bases, the J end lost 6 bases, and 14 bases lay between the germline ends. CDR1 and CDR2 from the germline V gene are LNHNV and YYDKDF (reference sequence). The CDR3 bases are TGTGCCACCAGCCCGAACCCCTTGGCTCAGCCCCAGCATTTT. This sequence encodes CATSPNPLAQPQHF.

As for this clone: With a much larger clone just one base away, this may be a read error. V gene TRBV29-1 combines with J gene TRBJ1-1; D is ambiguous. The CDR3 runs to 10 residues. CDR1 and CDR2 (germline): SQVTM, ANQGSEA. The V end lost 7 bases, the J end lost 2 bases, and 5 bases lay between the germline ends. The DNA of the CDR3 is TGCAGCGCCTTCAACACTGAAGCTTTCTTT. Its protein product is CSAFNTEAFF.

The chain employs TRBV27 and TRBJ2-5; D uncertain. CDR3 length: 13 amino acids. Germline CDR1 reads MNHEY; CDR2 reads SMNVEV (reference sequence). Trimming took 6 bases from V and 3 from J, leaving 11 bases between them. In nucleotides, the CDR3 is TGTGCCAGCAGCCTAGGACCCGAAGAGACCCAGTACTTC. Its translation: CASSLGPEETQYF.

V gene TRBV5-1 combines with J gene TRBJ2-7, with D possibly being TRBD2 (5 bases). Trimming removed 4 bases from V and 0 bases from J, with 11 bases in between. The CDR3 has 14 residues. Germline-derived CDR1 and CDR2 are SGHRS and YFSETQ. CDR3 bases: TGCGCCAGCAGCGACGTGGGGAGCTCCTACGAGCAGTACTTC. This codes for CASSDVGSSYEQYF.

This clone was picked up one time. The same CDR3 is also encoded by other DNA sequences in this sample. The chain has TRBV7-9 and TRBJ2-7, with D possibly matching TRBD1 (5 bases). Germline loops: CDR1 SEHNR, CDR2 FQNEAQ (reference sequence). V was trimmed by 1 base and J by 2 bases, leaving 6 bases between them. CDR3 length: 13 amino acids. DNA for the CDR3: TGTGCCAGCAGCTTAGAGGGGACCTACGAGCAGTACTTC. The encoded protein is CASSLEGTYEQYF.

This chain connects TRBV6-6 to TRBJ2-3; D tentatively reads TRBD1 or TRBD2 (5 bases each). The length of the CDR3 is 15 residues. CDR1 MNHNY and CDR2 SVGAGI come from the germline V gene (reference sequence). The V end was cut by 6 bases, the J end by 4 bases, with 17 bases between. The CDR3 nucleotides read TGTGCCAGCAGCCCTTCCAGGGTGGGGGCAGATACGCAGTATTTT. Translating it yields CASSPSRVGADTQYF.

V is TRBV11-2 and J is TRBJ2-5; D is perhaps TRBD1 (6 bases). Trimming shortened V by 4 bases and J by 0 bases, and 9 bases separated the two germline ends. This CDR3 comprises 14 residues. Germline assignment: CDR1 SGHAT and CDR2 FQNNGV. The CDR3 DNA is TGTGCCAGCAGCTGGGACACGTACCAAGAGACCCAGTACTTC. Translation: CASSWDTYQETQYF.

The V gene is TRBV28, the J gene TRBJ2-7; D possibly uses TRBD1 or TRBD2 (6 bases each). Germline CDR1 is MDHEN and CDR2 is SYDVKM. The germline V and J ends were trimmed by 4 bases and 2 bases, with 12 bases remaining between them. This CDR3 is 14 amino acids long. The CDR3 loop reads CASSWPGGTYEQYF. The CDR3 nucleotides are TGTGCCAGCAGTTGGCCCGGGGGCACCTACGAGCAGTACTTC.

The chain joins TRBV27 to TRBJ2-7; weak D call: TRBD1 (6 bases). The germline gives CDR1 MNHEY, CDR2 SMNVEV (reference sequence). The CDR3 covers 13 residues. Trimming pared 4 bases from V and 6 bases from J, leaving 13 bases between. The CDR3 DNA reads as TGTGCCAGCAGTTCTCGAGGACAGATCGAGCAGTACTTC. It yields the protein CASSSRGQIEQYF.

J is TRBJ2-2 and V is TRBV27; 14 positions match TRBD2. The CDR3 loop spans 17 amino acids. J was trimmed by 8 bases and V by 0 bases; bases with no gene match: 5. The germline V gene has CDR1 MNHEY and CDR2 SMNVEV (reference sequence). CDR3 DNA sequence: TGTGCCAGCAGTTTATCGACGGGACTAGCGGGGGCAGGGGAGCTGTTTTTT. This sequence encodes CASSLSTGLAGAGELFF.

The chain joins TRBV4-3 to TRBJ2-7; TRBD1 matches 8 bases. Per germline, CDR1 LGHNA and CDR2 YSLEER. Germline trimming cut 0 bases from V and 2 bases from J; bases unmatched to any gene: 6. The CDR3 has 16 residues. The CDR3 reads CASSQDPGQATYEQYF. DNA of the CDR3: TGCGCCAGCAGCCAAGATCCGGGACAGGCAACCTACGAGCAGTACTTC.

DNA of the CDR3: TGTGCCAGCAGCTTCGGCGGGACACCCCTGGAGACCCAGTACTTC. Translating it yields CASSFGGTPLETQYF. This chain uses TRBV5-4 with TRBJ2-5; D may be TRBD1 or TRBD2 (6 bases each). CDR1 is SGHNT and CDR2 is YYREEE in the germline V gene (reference sequence). The CDR3 has 15 residues. V was trimmed by 2 bases and J by 5 bases, leaving 16 bases between them.

This chain joins TRBV11-2 and TRBJ1-1; no reliable D call. Per the germline V gene, CDR1 is SGHAT and CDR2 is FQNNGV. Trimming shortened V by 3 bases and J by 6 bases, and 8 bases separated the two germline ends. The CDR3 is 12 residues long. The CDR3 loop reads CASSFLDPEAFF. CDR3 bases: TGTGCCAGCAGCTTCTTGGATCCTGAAGCTTTCTTT. Full variable domain (outside the CDR3, taken from reference TRBV11-2 and TRBJ1-1): EAGVAQSPRYKIIEKRQSVAFWCNPISGHATLYWYQQILGQGPKLLIQFQNNGVVDDSQLPKDRFSAERLKGVDSTLKIQPAKLEDSAVYLCASSFLDPEAFFGQGTRLTVV.